The clone carrying this T cell receptor beta chain showed up just a few times. This specimen comes from a study of T-cell memory formation after mild COVID-19. TCRdb re-called the 5' RACE reads through MiXCR, storing one row per CDR3 protein. The sample holds 450,000 to 650,000 distinct CDR3 sequences, approximately 21% seen once. Source material: PBMCs or a T cell subset sorted from them (not recorded which). This receptor was obtained from an adult woman who had mild COVID-19 (a few samples of this study predate the infection). Cell type and time point are not known.

The CDR3 DNA is TGCAGTGCGACACGGACAGGGGGTAACTCTGAAGCTTTCTTT. Its protein is CSATRTGGNSEAFF. This chain uses TRBV20-1 with TRBJ1-1; TRBD1 agrees at 10 bases. With 6 bases clipped from V and 6 bases from J, the junction kept 10 bases outside the gene matches. This CDR3 spans 14 amino acids. Germline CDR1 DFQATT, CDR2 SNEGSKA (reference sequence).